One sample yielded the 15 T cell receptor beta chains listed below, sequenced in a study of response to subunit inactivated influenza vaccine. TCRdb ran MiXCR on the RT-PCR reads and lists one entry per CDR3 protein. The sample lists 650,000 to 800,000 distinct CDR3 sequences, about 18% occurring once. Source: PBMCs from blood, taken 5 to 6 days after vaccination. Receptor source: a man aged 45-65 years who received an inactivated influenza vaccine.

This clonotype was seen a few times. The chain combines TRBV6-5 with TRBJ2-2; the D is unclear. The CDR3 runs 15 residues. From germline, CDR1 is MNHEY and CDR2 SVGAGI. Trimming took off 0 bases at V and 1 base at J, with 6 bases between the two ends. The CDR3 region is CASSYSGGNTGELFF. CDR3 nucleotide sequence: TGTGCCAGCAGTTACTCTGGCGGGAACACCGGGGAGCTGTTTTTT.

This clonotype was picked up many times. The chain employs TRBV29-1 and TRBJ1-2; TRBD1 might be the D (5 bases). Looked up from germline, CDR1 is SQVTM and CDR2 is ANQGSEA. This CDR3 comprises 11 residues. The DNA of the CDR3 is TGCAGTGGGTGGGGCCAGGCTGGCTACACCTTC. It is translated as CSGWGQAGYTF. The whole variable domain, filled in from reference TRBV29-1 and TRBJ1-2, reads SAVISQKPSRDICQRGTSLTIQCQVDSQVTMMFWYRQQPGQSLTLIATANQGSEATYESGFVIDKFPISRPNLTFSTLTVSNMSPEDSSIYLCSGWGQAGYTFGSGTRLTVV.

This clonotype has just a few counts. The CDR3 bases are TGTGCCAGCAGTTTTTTCGAAGGATATGGCTACACCTTC. Translation gives CASSFFEGYGYTF. V and J are TRBV12-3 or TRBV12-4 and TRBJ1-2; D is uncertain. The CDR3 is 13 amino acids. V shed 3 bases and J shed 5 bases, with 10 bases lying between them.

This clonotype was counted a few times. The CDR3 bases are TGCAGCGCCTATGGTAACAGGGAGGAATCCTACGAGCAGTACTTC. Protein: CSAYGNREESYEQYF. The chain recombines TRBV29-1 with TRBJ2-7, with D tentatively TRBD1 or TRBD2 (6 bases each). V lost 7 bases and J lost 1, with 20 bases in between. Per germline, CDR1 SQVTM and CDR2 ANQGSEA. The CDR3 length is 15 residues.

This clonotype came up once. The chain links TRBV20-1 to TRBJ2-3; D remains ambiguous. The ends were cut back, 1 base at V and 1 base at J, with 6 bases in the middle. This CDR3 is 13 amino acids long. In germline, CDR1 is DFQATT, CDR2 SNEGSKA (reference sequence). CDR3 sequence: CSARGHGTDTQYF. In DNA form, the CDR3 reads TGCAGTGCTAGAGGCCACGGCACAGATACGCAGTATTTT.

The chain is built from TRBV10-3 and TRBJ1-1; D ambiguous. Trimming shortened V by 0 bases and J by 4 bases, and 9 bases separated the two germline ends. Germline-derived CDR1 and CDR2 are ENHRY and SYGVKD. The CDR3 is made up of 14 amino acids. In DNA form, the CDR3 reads TGTGCCATCAGTGAGTCGTGGTTGGGCACTGAAGCTTTCTTT. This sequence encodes CAISESWLGTEAFF.

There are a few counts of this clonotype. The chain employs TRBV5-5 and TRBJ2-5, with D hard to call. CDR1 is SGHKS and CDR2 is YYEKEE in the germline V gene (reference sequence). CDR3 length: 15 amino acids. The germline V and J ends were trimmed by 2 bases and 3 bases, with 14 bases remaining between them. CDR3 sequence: CASSFSVTEKETQYF. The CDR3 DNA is TGTGCCAGCAGCTTTTCGGTTACGGAGAAAGAGACCCAGTACTTC.

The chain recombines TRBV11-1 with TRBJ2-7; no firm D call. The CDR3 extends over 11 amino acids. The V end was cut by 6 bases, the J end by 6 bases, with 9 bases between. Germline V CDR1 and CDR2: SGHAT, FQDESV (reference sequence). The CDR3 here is CASRHESEQYF. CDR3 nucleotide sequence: TGTGCCAGCAGGCACGAATCCGAGCAGTACTTC.

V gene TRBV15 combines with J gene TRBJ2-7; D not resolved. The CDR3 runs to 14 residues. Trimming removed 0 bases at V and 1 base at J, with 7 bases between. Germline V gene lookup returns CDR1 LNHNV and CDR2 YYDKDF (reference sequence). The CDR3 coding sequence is TGTGCCACCAGCAGAGATGAATCATCCTACGAGCAGTACTTC. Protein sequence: CATSRDESSYEQYF.

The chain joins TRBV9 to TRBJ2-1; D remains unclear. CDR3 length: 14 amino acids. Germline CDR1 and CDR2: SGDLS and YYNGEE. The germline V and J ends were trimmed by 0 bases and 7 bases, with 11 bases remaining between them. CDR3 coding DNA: TGTGCCAGCAGCGTAGGGCTAGAAAGTAATGAGCAGTTCTTC. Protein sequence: CASSVGLESNEQFF.

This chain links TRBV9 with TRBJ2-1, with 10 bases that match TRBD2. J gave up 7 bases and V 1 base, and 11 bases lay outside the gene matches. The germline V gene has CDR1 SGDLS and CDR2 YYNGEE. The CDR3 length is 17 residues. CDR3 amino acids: CASSVSASGRTGNEQFF. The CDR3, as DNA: TGTGCCAGCAGCGTATCCGCTAGCGGGAGAACGGGAAATGAGCAGTTCTTC.

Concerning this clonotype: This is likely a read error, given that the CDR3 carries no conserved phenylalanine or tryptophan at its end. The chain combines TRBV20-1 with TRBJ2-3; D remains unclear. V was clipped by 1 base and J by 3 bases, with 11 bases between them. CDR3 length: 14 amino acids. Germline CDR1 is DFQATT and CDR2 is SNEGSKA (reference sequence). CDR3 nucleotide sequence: TGCAGTGCTAGAGTGGTGTATCTTACAGATACGCAGTATTTA. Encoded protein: CSARVVYLTDTQYL.

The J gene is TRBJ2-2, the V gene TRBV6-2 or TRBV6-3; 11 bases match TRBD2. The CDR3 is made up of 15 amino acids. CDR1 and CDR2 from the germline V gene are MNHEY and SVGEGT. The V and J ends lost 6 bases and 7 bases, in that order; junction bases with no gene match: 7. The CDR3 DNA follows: TGTGCCAGCAGCCCACTAGCGGGGGATGTCGGGGAGCTGTTTTTT. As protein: CASSPLAGDVGELFF.

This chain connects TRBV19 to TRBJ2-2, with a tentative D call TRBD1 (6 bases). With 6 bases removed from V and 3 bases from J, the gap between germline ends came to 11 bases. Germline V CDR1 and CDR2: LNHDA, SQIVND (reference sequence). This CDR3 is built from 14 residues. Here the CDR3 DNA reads TGTGCCAGTAGAGACAGGAGTCACACCGGGGAGCTGTTTTTT. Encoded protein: CASRDRSHTGELFF.

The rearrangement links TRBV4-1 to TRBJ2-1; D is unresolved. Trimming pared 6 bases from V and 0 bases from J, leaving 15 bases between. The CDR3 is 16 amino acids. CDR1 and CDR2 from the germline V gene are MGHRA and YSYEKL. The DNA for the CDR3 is TGCGCCAGCAGTTTAGGTGGCTACAGCTCCTACAATGAGCAGTTCTTC. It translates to CASSLGGYSSYNEQFF.